This TCR beta chain was obtained from a study of early T cells in non-severe SARS-CoV-2 infection. Individual cDNA molecules carried attached unique molecular identifiers. TCRdb reprocessed the 5' RACE reads with MiXCR, giving one entry per CDR3 protein. This sample carries around 110,000 distinct CDR3 sequences, 8.5% to 14% of them seen once, and the ten largest clones take about 8%. General study findings and limits: VDJdb matching skewed toward anti-spike CD8 responses, missing private and CD4 specificities.

On this clonotype: As yet, its antigen is unknown. One junction end does not reproduce the germline sequence, and a read error may be involved.

The CDR3 extends over 11 amino acids. Germline loops: CDR1 LNHDA, CDR2 SQIVND (reference sequence). The receptor comes from an adult who was a healthcare worker with PCR-confirmed SARS-CoV-2 infection or an uninfected control (not recorded which). Source material: whole blood. The rearrangement links TRBV19 to TRBJ2-7, with a tentative D call TRBD2 (6 bases). CDR3 protein: CATRELGEQNF. The CDR3 DNA is TGTGCCACCCGGGAGCTCGGCGAGCAGAACTTC.